This T cell receptor (beta chain) was recorded in a study of tissue T cells after allogeneic stem cell transplantation. Study results and caveats: Motif-based clustering found tissue-specific repertoire signatures shared across patients, though few clones were shared. Tissue-detected TCR repertoire was only partly captured by blood and spleen T cells.

Described time point: mouse harvest day 14 after allogeneic transplant. Mouse grafts combined 10^7 T-cell-depleted bone marrow cells with 10^6 splenic CD5+ T cells. This mouse GVHD model was MHC-mismatched B6 to BALB/c, profiled day 7 or 14. Notes on this clone: Its antigen is undetermined. The gene names given are mouse names. The read halts 1 residue ahead of the CDR3 end, with the missing end drawn from the germline J gene.

TCRbeta CDR3 was sequenced at survey depth with template counts. Measured with immunoSEQ multiplex PCR; TCRdb has only the in-frame clones, and not every one. The sample holds a few thousand clones; about 33% are singletons and the top ten take approximately 4.6%. The CDR3 runs to 14 residues. With 1 base removed from V and 0 bases from J, the gap between germline ends came to 5 bases. Germline V gene data show CDR1 as KGHTA and CDR2 as FRNEEI. The source of this sequence is a female BALB/c mouse given C57BL/6 T cells with graft-versus-host disease after an allogeneic hematopoietic cell transplant. Specimen: skin. V and J are TRBV24 and TRBJ2-5; D unresolved. CDR3: CASSLFSNQDTQYF. Incomplete CDR3 DNA: TGTGCCAGCAGTCTGTTCAGTAACCAAGACACCCAGTAC.